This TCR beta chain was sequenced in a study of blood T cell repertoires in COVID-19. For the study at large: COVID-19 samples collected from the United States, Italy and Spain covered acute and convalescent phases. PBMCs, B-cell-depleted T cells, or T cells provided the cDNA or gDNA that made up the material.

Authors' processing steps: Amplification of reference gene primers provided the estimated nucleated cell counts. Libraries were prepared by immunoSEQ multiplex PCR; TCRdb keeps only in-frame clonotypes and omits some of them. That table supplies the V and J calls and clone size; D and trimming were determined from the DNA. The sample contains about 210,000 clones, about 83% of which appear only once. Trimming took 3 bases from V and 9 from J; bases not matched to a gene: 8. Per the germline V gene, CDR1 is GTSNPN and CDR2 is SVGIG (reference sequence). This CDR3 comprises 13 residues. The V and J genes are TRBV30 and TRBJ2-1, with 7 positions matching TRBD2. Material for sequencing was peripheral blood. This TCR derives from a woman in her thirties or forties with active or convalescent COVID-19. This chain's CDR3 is CAWSFSGYSEQFF. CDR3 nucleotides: TGTGCCTGGAGCTTTAGCGGGTATAGTGAGCAGTTCTTC.